The TCR beta chain described here comes from a study of blood T cell repertoires in COVID-19. Study in general: PBMCs, B-cell-depleted T cells, or T cells provided the cDNA or gDNA that made up the material.

Per the germline V gene, CDR1 is MNHNY and CDR2 is SVGAGI (reference sequence). Trimming stripped 10 bases from V and 11 bases from J, with 29 bases between. The CDR3 extends over 15 amino acids. Allocation to cohorts depended on clinical history reported by the participants. Clones were sequenced by immunoSEQ multiplex PCR, and TCRdb holds only the in-frame ones, with some missing. Of fewer than 250,000 clones detected, more than 75% appear once; the ten largest clones hold around 7%. J is TRBJ1-1 and V is TRBV6-6, with D perhaps matching TRBD1 (6 bases). The specimen was PBMCs or T cells enriched from blood (not recorded which). This sequence originates from a man aged 30 to 39 in a cohort exposed to, infected with or recovered from COVID-19 (not recorded which). CDR3 nucleotides: TGTGCCACCACAATGGACGACAGGATTACAAGCGGCGCTTTCTTT. This translates into CATTMDDRITSGAFF.